This T cell receptor (beta chain) was identified in a study of tissue T cells after allogeneic stem cell transplantation. Study-wide findings and caveats: Motif-based clustering found tissue-specific repertoire signatures shared across patients, though few clones were shared.

On this clone: Its target is not known.

The repertoire was sequenced with immunoSEQ multiplex PCR; TCRdb's copy has only in-frame clones and lacks some. The table includes about 25,000 clones, around 79% detected once. With 7 bases clipped from V and 2 bases from J, the junction kept 5 bases outside the gene matches. The CDR3 length is 14 residues. Germline V gene lookup returns CDR1 LNHDA and CDR2 SQIVND (reference sequence). GI sites, liver, skin and spleen were taken after median 9.75 post-mortem hours. The sample here was tissue from the ileum, taken at autopsy. The rearrangement uses TRBV19 and TRBJ2-1; 7 nucleotides match TRBD2. The TCR originated in a female donor of 60 years or more with lung cancer. The CDR3 here is CASTTGTTYNEQFF. The CDR3 DNA reads TGTGCCAGTACCACCGGGACTACCTACAATGAGCAGTTCTTC.